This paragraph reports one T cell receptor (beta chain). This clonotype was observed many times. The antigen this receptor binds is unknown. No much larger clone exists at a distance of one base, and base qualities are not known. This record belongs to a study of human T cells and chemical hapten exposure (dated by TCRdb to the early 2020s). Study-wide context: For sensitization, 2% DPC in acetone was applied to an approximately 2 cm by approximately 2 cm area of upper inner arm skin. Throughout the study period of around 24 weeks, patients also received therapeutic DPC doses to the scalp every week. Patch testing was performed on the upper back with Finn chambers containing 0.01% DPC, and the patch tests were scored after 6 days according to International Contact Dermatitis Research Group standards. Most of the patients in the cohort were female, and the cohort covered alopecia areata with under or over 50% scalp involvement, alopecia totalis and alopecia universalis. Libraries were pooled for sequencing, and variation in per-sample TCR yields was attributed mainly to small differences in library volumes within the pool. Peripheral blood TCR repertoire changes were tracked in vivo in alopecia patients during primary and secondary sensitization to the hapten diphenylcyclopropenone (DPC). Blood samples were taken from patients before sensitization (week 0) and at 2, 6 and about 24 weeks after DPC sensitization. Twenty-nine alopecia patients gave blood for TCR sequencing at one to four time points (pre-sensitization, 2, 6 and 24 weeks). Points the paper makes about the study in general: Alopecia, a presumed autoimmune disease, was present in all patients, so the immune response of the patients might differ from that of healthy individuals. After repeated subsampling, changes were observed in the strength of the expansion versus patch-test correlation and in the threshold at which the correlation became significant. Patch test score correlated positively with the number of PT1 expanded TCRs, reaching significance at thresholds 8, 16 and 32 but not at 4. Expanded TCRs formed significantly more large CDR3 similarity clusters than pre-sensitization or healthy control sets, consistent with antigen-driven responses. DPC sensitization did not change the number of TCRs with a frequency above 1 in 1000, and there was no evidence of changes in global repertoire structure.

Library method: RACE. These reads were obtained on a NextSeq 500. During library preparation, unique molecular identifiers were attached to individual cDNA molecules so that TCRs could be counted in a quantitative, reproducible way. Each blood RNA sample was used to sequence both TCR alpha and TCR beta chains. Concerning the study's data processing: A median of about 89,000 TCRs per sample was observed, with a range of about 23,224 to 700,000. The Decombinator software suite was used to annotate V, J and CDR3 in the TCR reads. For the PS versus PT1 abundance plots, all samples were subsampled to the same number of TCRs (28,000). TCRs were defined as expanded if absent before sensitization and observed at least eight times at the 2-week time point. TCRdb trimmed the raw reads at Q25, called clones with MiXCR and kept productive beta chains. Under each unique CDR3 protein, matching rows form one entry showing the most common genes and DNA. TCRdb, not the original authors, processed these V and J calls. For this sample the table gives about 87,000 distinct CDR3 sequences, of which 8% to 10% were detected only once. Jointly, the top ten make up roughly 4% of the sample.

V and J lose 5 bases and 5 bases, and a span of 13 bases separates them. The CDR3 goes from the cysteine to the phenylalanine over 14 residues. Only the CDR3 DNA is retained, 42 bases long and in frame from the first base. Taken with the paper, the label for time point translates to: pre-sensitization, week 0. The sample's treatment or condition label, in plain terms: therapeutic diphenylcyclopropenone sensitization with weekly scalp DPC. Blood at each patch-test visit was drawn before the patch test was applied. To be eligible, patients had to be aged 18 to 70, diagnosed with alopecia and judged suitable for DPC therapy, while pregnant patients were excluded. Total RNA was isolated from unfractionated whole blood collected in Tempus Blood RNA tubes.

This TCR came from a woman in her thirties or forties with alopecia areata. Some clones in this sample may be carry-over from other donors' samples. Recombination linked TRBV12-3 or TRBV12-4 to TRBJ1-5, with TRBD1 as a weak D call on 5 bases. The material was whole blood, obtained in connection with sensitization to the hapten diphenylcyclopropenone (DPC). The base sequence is TGTGCCAGCAGTCCCGGGACCCGTTATCAGCCCCAGCATTTT. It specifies CASSPGTRYQPQHF.